The 16 T cell receptor beta chains listed next were all sequenced from one sample in a study of early T cells in non-severe SARS-CoV-2 infection. Each CDR3 protein is one row after TCRdb ran MiXCR on the 5' RACE reads. The sample has roughly 71,000 distinct CDR3 sequences, under 15% seen once. The sequenced sample consisted of whole blood. Receptors originate from an adult who was a healthcare worker with PCR-confirmed SARS-CoV-2 infection or an uninfected control (not recorded which).

This clonotype was counted between two and nine times. This chain links TRBV24-1 with TRBJ1-5; perhaps TRBD1 as D (6 bases). The CDR3 has 13 amino acids. Trimming pared 5 bases from V and 4 bases from J, leaving 8 bases between. CDR1 and CDR2 (germline): KGHDR, SFDVKD. Here the CDR3 DNA reads TGTGCCACCAGTGGGACAGAGAATCAGCCCCAGCATTTT. It specifies CATSGTENQPQHF.

This clonotype showed up many times. The chain has TRBV18 and TRBJ1-1; 7 nucleotides align to TRBD1. CDR1 is KGHSH and CDR2 is LQKENI in the germline V gene. J was trimmed by 0 bases and V by 6 bases; bases with no gene match: 4. This CDR3 is 14 amino acids long. CDR3 nucleotide sequence: TGTGCCAGCTCTCTACAGGGGCTGAACACTGAAGCTTTCTTT. Amino acid sequence: CASSLQGLNTEAFF.

This clonotype has ten or more counts. CDR3 residues: CSARVSDYEQYF. The CDR3 bases are TGCAGTGCTAGAGTATCCGATTACGAGCAGTACTTC. The chain combines TRBV20-1 with TRBJ2-7; D is uncertain. The CDR3 is 12 amino acids. V dropped 1 base and J dropped 4 bases, with 8 bases sitting between them. The germline V gene has CDR1 DFQATT and CDR2 SNEGSKA (reference sequence).

Regarding this clonotype: This may be a read error, as it is one base from a much larger clone. The chain combines TRBV2 with TRBJ1-1; 9 nucleotides align to TRBD1. The germline CDR1 and CDR2 sequences are SNHLY and FYNNEI. This CDR3 comprises 15 residues. The CDR3 loop reads CASSTQGASTTGAFF. The CDR3 nucleotides read TGTGCCAGCAGTACACAGGGGGCATCGACCACTGGAGCTTTCTTT.

This clonotype was observed a few times. The chain links TRBV12-3 or TRBV12-4 to TRBJ1-5; the D gene is possibly TRBD1 (5 bases). The CDR3 is made up of 15 amino acids. V lost 3 bases and J lost 2, with 11 bases in between. CDR3 nucleotide sequence: TGTGCCAGCAGTTTGGGAGGGGTGGGCAATCAGCCCCAGCATTTT. Its translation: CASSLGGVGNQPQHF.

The CDR3 is CASIRPGRSSEAFF. In DNA form, the CDR3 reads TGTGCCAGCATACGGCCCGGACGGAGCTCTGAAGCTTTCTTT. V gene TRBV6-1 combines with J gene TRBJ1-1; D uncertain. CDR1 and CDR2 (germline): MNHNS, SASEGT. Trimming left V 7 bases short and J 6 bases short, with 18 bases between. The CDR3 loop spans 14 amino acids.

This clonotype occurred a few times. This chain joins TRBV12-3 or TRBV12-4 and TRBJ2-3, with D possibly matching TRBD1 (5 bases). V dropped 7 bases and J dropped 6 bases, with 11 bases sitting between them. The CDR3 sequence is 12 residues long. CDR3 region: CASKGSTDTQYF. In DNA, the CDR3 is TGTGCCAGCAAGGGGTCCACGGATACGCAGTATTTT.

This clonotype was recorded a few times. The V and J genes are TRBV29-1 and TRBJ2-5; D is perhaps TRBD2 (5 bases). This CDR3 has 15 residues. Germline V gene data show CDR1 as SQVTM and CDR2 as ANQGSEA. V lost 2 bases, J lost 4 bases, and 17 bases lay in between. This chain's CDR3 is CSVEIGVLPPETQYF. CDR3 DNA: TGCAGCGTTGAAATCGGGGTGCTACCTCCAGAGACCCAGTACTTC.

This clonotype was seen a handful of times. This chain uses TRBV10-2 with TRBJ1-1; D is unresolved. V was cut by 2 bases and J by 4 bases, with 5 bases left in between. Germline V gene lookup returns CDR1 WSHSY and CDR2 SAAADI. CDR3 length: 12 residues. The CDR3 loop reads CASSEGITEAFF. The CDR3 DNA is TGCGCCAGCAGTGAGGGGATCACTGAAGCTTTCTTT.

The chain joins TRBV7-8 to TRBJ1-5; D gene unclear. V dropped 0 bases and J dropped 6 bases, with 12 bases sitting between them. The CDR3 is 15 amino acids. Germline V gives CDR1 SGHVS, CDR2 FQNEAQ. CDR3 nucleotide sequence: TGTGCCAGCAGCTTAGCGAGGGCAGCGGGTCAGCCCCAGCATTTT. It specifies CASSLARAAGQPQHF.

This clonotype was picked up many times. CDR3 sequence (DNA): TGTGCCATCAACTCCGGGACAGGGGGCTATGAGCAGTTCTTC. It codes for CAINSGTGGYEQFF. The chain joins TRBV10-3 to TRBJ2-1; 12 nucleotides match TRBD1. This CDR3 contains 14 residues. With 7 bases clipped from V and 8 bases from J, the junction kept 6 bases outside the gene matches. Germline values: CDR1 ENHRY, CDR2 SYGVKD.

About this clonotype: This may be a read error, as it is one base from a much larger clone. A read error is likely, as this CDR3 ends without the conserved phenylalanine or tryptophan. The CDR3 spells CASSLVAGTELFS. The CDR3 DNA reads as TGTGCCAGCAGCTTAGTGGCGGGGACGGAACTGTTTTCT. This chain links TRBV7-2 with TRBJ1-4; tentative D call: TRBD1 (5 bases). Germline CDR1 reads SGHTA; CDR2 reads FQGNSA. Trimming took 1 base from V and 12 from J, leaving 12 bases between them. The CDR3 runs to 13 residues.

This sequence joins TRBV3-1 and TRBJ2-2; weak D call: TRBD2 (5 bases). CDR1 and CDR2 from the germline V gene are LGHDT and YNNKEL (reference sequence). V was cut by 8 bases and J by 3 bases, with 16 bases left in between. This CDR3 region has 15 residues. The chain's CDR3 is CASGWETRHTGELFF. CDR3 nucleotides: TGTGCCAGCGGTTGGGAGACGAGACACACCGGGGAGCTGTTTTTT.

This clonotype came up many times. The chain employs TRBV7-9 and TRBJ1-1; 8 bases align to TRBD1. This CDR3 has 16 residues. Unmatched junction bases numbered 8, after V lost 4 bases and J lost 1 base. Germline-derived CDR1 and CDR2 are SEHNR and FQNEAQ (reference sequence). The CDR3 DNA sequence: TGTGCCAGCAGCTCACCCGCCGGGACAGGGAACACTGAAGCTTTCTTT. Protein: CASSSPAGTGNTEAFF.

This sequence joins TRBV12-3 or TRBV12-4 and TRBJ2-4; D might be TRBD2 (5 bases). The CDR3 covers 13 residues. V lost 6 bases to trimming and J lost 4 bases, with 10 bases between them. This CDR3 is CASSLTRKNIQYF. CDR3 nucleotides: TGTGCCAGCAGCCTAACTAGAAAAAACATTCAGTACTTC.

This clonotype was picked up a small number of times. The chain couples TRBV10-3 to TRBJ1-2; tentative D call: TRBD1 (6 bases). This CDR3 region has 14 residues. V lost 0 bases and J lost 6, with 11 bases in between. Germline V gene lookup returns CDR1 ENHRY and CDR2 SYGVKD. The DNA of the CDR3 is TGTGCCATCAGTGAGTCGCGCGGGACACATGGCTACACCTTC. It yields the protein CAISESRGTHGYTF.